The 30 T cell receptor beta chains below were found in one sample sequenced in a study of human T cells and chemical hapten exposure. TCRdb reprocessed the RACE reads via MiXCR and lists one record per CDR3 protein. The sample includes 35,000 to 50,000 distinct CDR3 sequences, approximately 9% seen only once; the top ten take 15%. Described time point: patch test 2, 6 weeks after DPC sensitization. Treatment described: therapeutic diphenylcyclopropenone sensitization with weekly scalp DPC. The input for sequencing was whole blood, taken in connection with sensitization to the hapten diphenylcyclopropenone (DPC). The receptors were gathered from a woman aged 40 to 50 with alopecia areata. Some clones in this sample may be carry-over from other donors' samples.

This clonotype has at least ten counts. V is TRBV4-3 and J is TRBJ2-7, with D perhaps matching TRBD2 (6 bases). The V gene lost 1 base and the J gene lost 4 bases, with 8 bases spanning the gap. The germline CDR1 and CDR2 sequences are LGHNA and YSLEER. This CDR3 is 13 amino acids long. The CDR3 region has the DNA TGCGCCAGCAGCCAAGTTCGGGGGTACGAGCAGTACTTC. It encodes CASSQVRGYEQYF.

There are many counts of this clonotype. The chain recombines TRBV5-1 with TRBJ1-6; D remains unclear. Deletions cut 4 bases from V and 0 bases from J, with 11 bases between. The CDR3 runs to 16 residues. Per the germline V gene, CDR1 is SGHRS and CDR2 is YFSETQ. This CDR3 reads CASSLQLSSYNSPLHF. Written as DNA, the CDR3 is TGCGCCAGCAGCCTACAGCTCAGCTCCTATAATTCACCCCTCCACTTT.

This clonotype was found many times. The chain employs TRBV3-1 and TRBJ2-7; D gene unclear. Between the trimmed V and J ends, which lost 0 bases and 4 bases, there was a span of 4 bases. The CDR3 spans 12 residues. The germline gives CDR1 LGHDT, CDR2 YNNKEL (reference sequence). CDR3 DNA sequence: TGTGCCAGCAGCCAAGATAGGTACGAGCAGTACTTC. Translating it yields CASSQDRYEQYF.

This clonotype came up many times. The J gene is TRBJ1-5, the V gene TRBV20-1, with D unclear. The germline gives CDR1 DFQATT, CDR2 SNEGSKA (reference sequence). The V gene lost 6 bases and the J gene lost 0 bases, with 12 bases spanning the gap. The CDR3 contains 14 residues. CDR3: CSAQRGYSNQPQHF. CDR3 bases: TGCAGTGCCCAGCGCGGATATAGCAATCAGCCCCAGCATTTT.

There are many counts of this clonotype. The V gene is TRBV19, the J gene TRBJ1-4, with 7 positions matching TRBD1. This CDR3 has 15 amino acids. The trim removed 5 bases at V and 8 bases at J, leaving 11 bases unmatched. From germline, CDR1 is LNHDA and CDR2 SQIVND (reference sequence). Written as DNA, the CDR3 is TGTGCCAGTAGTTCCTGGACAGGTACAGGGGAAAAACTGTTTTTT. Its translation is CASSSWTGTGEKLFF. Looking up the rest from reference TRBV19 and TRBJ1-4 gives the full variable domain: DGGITQSPKYLFRKEGQNVTLSCEQNLNHDAMYWYRQDPGQGLRLIYYSQIVNDFQKGDIAEGYSVSREKKESFPLTVTSAQKNPTAFYLCASSSWTGTGEKLFFGSGTQLSVL.

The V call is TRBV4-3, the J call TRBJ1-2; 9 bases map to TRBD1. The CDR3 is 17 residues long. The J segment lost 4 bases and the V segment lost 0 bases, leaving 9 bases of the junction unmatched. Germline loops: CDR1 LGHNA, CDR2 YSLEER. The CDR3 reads CASSQEVYRGRSYGYTF. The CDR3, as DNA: TGCGCCAGCAGCCAAGAAGTGTACAGGGGGCGATCCTATGGCTACACCTTC.

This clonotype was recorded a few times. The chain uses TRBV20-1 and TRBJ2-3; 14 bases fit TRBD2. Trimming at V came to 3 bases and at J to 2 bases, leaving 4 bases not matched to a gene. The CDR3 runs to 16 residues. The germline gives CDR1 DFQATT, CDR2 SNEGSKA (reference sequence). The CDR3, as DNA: TGCAGTGCTAGGATGGGACTAGCGGGGGACACAGATACGCAGTATTTT. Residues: CSARMGLAGDTDTQYF.

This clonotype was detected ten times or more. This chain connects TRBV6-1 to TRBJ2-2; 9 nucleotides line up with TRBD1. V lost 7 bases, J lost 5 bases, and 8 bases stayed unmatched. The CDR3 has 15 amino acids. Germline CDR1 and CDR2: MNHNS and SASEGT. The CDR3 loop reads CASTSGTGSTGELFF. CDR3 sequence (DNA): TGTGCCAGCACCTCCGGGACAGGGAGTACCGGGGAGCTGTTTTTT.

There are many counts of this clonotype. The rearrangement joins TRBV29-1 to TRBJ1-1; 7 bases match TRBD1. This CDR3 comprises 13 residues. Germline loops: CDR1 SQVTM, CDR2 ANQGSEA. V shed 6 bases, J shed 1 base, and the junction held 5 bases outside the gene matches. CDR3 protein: CSVRRQGNTEAFF. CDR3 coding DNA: TGCAGCGTCCGAAGACAGGGGAACACTGAAGCTTTCTTT. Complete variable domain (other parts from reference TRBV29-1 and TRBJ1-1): SAVISQKPSRDICQRGTSLTIQCQVDSQVTMMFWYRQQPGQSLTLIATANQGSEATYESGFVIDKFPISRPNLTFSTLTVSNMSPEDSSIYLCSVRRQGNTEAFFGQGTRLTVV.

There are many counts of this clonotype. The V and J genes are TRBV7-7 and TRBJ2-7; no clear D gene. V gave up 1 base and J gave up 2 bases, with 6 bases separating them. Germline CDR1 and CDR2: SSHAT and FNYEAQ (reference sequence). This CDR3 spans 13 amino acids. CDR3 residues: CASSLGVAYEQYF. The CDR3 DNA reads TGTGCCAGCAGCTTAGGGGTCGCCTACGAGCAGTACTTC.

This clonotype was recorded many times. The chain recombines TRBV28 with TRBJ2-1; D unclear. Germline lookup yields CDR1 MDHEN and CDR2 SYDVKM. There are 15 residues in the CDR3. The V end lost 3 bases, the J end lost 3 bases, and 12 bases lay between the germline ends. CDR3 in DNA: TGTGCCAGCAGTTTTTTGGGAATTGACTACAATGAGCAGTTCTTC. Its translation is CASSFLGIDYNEQFF. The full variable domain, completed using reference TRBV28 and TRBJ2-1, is DVKVTQSSRYLVKRTGEKVFLECVQDMDHENMFWYRQDPGLGLRLIYFSYDVKMKEKGDIPEGYSVSREKKERFSLILESASTNQTSMYLCASSFLGIDYNEQFFGPGTRLTVL.

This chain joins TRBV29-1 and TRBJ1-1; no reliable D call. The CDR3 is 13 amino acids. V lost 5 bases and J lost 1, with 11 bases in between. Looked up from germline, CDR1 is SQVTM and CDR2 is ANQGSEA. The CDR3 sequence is CSVRREANTEAFF. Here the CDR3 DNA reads TGCAGCGTTCGGAGGGAGGCGAACACTGAAGCTTTCTTT. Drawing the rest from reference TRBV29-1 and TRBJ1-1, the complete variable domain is SAVISQKPSRDICQRGTSLTIQCQVDSQVTMMFWYRQQPGQSLTLIATANQGSEATYESGFVIDKFPISRPNLTFSTLTVSNMSPEDSSIYLCSVRREANTEAFFGQGTRLTVV.

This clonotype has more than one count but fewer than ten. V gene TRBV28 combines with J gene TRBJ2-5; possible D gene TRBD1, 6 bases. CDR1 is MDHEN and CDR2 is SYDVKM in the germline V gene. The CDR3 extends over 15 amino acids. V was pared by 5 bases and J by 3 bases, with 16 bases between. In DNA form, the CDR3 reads TGTGCCAGCAGTCATAGGGACATCAGAGAAGAGACCCAGTACTTC. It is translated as CASSHRDIREETQYF.

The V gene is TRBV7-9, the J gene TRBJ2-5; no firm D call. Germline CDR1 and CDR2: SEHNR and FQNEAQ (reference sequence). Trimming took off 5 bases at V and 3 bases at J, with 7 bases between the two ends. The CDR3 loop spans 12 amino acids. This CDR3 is CASSRSKETQYF. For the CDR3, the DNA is TGTGCCAGCAGCCGATCAAAAGAGACCCAGTACTTC.

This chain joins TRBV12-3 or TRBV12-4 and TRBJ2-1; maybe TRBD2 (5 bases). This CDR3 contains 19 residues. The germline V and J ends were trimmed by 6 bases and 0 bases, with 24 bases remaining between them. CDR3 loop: CASRPWRMGSGVSYNEQFF. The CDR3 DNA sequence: TGTGCCAGCAGGCCTTGGAGGATGGGGAGTGGGGTCTCCTACAATGAGCAGTTCTTC.

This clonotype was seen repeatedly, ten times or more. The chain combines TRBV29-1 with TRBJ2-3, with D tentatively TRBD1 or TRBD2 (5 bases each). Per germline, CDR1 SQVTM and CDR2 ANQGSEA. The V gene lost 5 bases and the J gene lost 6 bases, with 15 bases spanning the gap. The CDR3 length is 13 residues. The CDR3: CSVYRDRRDTQYF. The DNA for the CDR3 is TGCAGCGTTTACCGGGACCGCCGCGATACGCAGTATTTT.

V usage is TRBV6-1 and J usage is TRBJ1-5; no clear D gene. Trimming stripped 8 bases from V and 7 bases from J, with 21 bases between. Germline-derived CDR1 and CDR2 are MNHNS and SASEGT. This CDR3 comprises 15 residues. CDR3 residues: CASSQLDGLRQPQHF. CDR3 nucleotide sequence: TGTGCCAGCTCTCAACTGGACGGCCTCAGGCAGCCCCAGCATTTT.

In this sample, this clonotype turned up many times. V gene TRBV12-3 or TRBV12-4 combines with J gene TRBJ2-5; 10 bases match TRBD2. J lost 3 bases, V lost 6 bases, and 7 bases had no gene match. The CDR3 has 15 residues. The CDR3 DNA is TGTGCCAGCAGCCTAGCGGGGGCCGGGGAAGAGACCCAGTACTTC. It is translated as CASSLAGAGEETQYF.

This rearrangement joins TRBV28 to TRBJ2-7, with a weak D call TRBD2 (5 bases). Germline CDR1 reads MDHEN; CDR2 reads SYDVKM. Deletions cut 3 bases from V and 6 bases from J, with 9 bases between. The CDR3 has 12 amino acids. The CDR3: CASSLMGSEQYF. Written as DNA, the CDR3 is TGTGCCAGCAGTTTGATGGGGAGCGAGCAGTACTTC.

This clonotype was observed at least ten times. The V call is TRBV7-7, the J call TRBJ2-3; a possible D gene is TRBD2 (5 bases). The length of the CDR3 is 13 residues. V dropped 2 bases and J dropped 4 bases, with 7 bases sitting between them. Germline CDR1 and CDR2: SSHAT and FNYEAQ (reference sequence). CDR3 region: CASSLTRADTQYF. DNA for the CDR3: TGTGCCAGCAGCTTAACTAGAGCAGATACGCAGTATTTT.

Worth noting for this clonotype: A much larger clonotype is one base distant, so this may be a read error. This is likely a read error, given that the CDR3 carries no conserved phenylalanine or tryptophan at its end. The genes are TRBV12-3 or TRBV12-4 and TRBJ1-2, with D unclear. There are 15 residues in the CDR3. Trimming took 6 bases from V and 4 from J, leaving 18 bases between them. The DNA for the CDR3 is TGTGCCAGCAGGCCTGGACCCTTCTCCCTCTATGGCTACACCTAC. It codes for CASRPGPFSLYGYTY.

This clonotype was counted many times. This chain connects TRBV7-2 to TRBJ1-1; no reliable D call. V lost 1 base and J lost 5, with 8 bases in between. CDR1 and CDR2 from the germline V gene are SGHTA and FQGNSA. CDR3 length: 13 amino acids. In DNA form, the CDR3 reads TGTGCCAGCAGCTTAGGGGTTTTTACTGAAGCTTTCTTT. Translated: CASSLGVFTEAFF.

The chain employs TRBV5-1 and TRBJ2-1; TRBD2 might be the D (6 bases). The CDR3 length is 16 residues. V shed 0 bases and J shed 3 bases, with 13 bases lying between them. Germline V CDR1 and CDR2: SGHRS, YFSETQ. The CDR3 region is CASSLGRTTLYNEQFF. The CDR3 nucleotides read TGCGCCAGCAGCTTGGGGCGGACTACCCTCTACAATGAGCAGTTCTTC.

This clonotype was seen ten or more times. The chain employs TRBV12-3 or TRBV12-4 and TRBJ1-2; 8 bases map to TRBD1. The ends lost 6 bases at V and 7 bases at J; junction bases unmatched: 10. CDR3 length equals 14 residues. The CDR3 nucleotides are TGTGCCAGCAGCAGACAGGGGAGGGGATCTGGCTACACCTTC. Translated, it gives CASSRQGRGSGYTF.

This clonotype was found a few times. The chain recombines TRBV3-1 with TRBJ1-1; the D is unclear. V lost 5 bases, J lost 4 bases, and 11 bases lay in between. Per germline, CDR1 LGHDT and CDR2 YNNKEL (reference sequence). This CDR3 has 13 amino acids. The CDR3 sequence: CASSFREGTEAFF. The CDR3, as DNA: TGTGCCAGCAGCTTTAGGGAGGGCACTGAAGCTTTCTTT.

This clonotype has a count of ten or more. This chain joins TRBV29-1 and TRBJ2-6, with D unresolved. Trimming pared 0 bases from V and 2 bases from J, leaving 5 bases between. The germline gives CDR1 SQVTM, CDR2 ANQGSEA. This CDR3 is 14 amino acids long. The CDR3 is CSVEDQPGANVLTF. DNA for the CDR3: TGCAGCGTTGAAGATCAGCCTGGGGCCAACGTCCTGACTTTC.

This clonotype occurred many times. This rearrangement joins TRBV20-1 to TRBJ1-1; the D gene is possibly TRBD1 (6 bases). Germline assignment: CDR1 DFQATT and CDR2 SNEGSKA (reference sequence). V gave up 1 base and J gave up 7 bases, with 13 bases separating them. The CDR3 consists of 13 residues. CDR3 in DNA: TGCAGTGCTAGAGGCACAGGGTGGGGTGAAGCTTTCTTT. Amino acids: CSARGTGWGEAFF.

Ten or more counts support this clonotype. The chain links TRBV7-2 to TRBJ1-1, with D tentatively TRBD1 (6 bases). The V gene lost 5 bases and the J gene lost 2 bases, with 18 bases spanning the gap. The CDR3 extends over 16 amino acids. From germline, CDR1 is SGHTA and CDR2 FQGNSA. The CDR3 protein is CASSLRGGSTNTEAFF. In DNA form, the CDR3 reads TGTGCCAGCAGCCTACGAGGGGGGTCTACAAACACTGAAGCTTTCTTT.

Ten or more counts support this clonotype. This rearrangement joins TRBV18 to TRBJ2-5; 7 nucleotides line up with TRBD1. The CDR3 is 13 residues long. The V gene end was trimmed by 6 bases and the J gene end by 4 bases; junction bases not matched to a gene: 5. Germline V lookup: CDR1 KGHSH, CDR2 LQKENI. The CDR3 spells CASSSGQVETQYF. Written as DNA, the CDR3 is TGTGCCAGCTCGTCCGGACAGGTAGAGACCCAGTACTTC.

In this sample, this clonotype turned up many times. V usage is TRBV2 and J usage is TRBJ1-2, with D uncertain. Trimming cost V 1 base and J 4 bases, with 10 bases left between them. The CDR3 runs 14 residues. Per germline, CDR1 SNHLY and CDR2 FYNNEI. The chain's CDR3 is CASSEEIRAYGYTF. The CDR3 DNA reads TGTGCCAGCAGTGAAGAAATCCGAGCCTATGGCTACACCTTC.